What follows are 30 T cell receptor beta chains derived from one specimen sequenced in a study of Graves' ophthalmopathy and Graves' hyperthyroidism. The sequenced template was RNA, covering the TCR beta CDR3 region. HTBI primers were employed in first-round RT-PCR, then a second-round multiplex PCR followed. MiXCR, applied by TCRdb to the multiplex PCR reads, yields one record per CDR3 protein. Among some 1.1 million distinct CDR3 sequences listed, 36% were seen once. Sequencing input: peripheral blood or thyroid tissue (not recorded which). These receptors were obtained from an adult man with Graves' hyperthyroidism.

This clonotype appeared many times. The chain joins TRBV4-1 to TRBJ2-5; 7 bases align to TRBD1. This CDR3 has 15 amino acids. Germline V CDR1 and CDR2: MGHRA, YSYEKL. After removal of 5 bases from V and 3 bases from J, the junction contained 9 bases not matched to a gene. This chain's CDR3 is CASSKAQGTEETQYF. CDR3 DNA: TGCGCCAGCAGCAAAGCACAGGGGACAGAAGAGACCCAGTACTTC.

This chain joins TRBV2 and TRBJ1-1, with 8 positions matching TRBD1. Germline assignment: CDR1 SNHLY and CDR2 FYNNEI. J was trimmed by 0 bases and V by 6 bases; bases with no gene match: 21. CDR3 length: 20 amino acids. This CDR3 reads CASSPGTDRGRARLNTEAFF. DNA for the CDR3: TGTGCCAGCAGCCCCGGGACTGACAGGGGAAGGGCTAGGTTGAACACTGAAGCTTTCTTT.

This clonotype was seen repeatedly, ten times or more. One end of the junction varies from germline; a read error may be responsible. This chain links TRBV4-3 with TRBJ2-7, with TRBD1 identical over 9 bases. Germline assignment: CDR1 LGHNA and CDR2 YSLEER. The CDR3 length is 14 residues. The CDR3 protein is CASSQDRGSYEQYF. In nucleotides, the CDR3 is TGTGCCAGCAGTCAGGACAGGGGTTCCTACGAGCAGTACTTC.

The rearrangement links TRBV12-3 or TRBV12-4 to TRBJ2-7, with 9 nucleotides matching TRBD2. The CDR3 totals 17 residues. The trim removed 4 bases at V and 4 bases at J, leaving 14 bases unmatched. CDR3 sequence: CASSSRSGSGSWYEQYF. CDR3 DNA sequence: TGTGCCAGCAGTTCTCGGTCTGGTAGCGGGAGTTGGTACGAGCAGTACTTC.

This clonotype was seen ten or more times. CDR3 amino acids: CASSIRPGTGQPQHF. The CDR3 DNA follows: TGTGCCAGCAGTATAAGGCCAGGGACAGGACAGCCCCAGCATTTT. The chain employs TRBV2 and TRBJ1-5; TRBD1 matches 8 bases. The CDR3 length is 15 residues. The ends lost 5 bases at V and 7 bases at J; junction bases unmatched: 10. CDR1 and CDR2 (germline): SNHLY, FYNNEI. Looking up the rest from reference TRBV2 and TRBJ1-5 gives the full variable domain: EPEVTQTPSHQVTQMGQEVILRCVPISNHLYFYWYRQILGQKVEFLVSFYNNEISEKSEIFDDQFSVERPDGSNFTLKIRSTKLEDSAMYFCASSIRPGTGQPQHFGDGTRLSIL.

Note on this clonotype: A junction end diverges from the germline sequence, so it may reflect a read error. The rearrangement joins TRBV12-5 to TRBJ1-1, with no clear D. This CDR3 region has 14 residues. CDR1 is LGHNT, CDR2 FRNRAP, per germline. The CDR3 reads CASSLIEQETEASF. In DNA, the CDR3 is TGTGCCAGCAGTTTAATAGAGCAGGAGACTGAAGCTTCCTTT.

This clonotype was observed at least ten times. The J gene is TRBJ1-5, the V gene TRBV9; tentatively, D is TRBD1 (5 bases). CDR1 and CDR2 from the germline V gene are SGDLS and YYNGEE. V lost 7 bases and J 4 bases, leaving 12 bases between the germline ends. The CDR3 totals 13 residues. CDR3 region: CASGGDGNQPQHF. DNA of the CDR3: TGTGCCAGCGGAGGGGACGGTAATCAGCCCCAGCATTTT.

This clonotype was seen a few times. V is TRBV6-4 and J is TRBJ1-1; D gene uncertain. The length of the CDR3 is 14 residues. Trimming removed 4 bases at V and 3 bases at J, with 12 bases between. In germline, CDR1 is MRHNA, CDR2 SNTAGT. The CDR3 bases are TGTGCCAGCAGTGCGGGAGACCAAGACACTGAAGCTTTCTTT. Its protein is CASSAGDQDTEAFF.

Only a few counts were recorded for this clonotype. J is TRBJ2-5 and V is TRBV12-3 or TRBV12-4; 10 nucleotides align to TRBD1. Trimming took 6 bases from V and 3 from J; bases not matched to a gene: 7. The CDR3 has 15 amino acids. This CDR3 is CASSPGQGIKETQYF. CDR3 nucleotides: TGTGCCAGCAGCCCGGGACAGGGGATAAAAGAGACCCAGTACTTC.

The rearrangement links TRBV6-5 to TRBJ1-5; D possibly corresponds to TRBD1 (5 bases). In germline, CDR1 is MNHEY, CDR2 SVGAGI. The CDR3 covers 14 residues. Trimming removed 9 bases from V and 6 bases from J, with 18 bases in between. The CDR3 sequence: CASMKGREGQPQHF. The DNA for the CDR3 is TGTGCCAGTATGAAGGGCAGGGAGGGTCAGCCCCAGCATTTT.

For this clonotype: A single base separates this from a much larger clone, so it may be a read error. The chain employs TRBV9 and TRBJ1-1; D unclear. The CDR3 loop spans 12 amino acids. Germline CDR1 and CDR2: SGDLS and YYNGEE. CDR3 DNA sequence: TGTGCCACCAGCCGAGCTGAACCTGAAGCTCTCTTT. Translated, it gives CATSRAEPEALF.

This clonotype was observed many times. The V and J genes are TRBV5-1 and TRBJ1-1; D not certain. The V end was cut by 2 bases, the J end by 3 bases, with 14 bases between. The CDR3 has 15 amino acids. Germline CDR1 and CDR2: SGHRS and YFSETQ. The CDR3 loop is CASSLMRLGDTEAFF. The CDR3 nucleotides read TGCGCCAGCAGCTTAATGCGGCTAGGAGACACTGAAGCTTTCTTT.

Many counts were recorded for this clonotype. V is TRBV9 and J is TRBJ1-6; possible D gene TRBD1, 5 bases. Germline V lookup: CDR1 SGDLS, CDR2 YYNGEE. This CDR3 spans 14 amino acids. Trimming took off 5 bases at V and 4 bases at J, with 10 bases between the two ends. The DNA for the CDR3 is TGTGCCAGCAGTACAAAGGGGTATAATTCACCCCTCCACTTT. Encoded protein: CASSTKGYNSPLHF.

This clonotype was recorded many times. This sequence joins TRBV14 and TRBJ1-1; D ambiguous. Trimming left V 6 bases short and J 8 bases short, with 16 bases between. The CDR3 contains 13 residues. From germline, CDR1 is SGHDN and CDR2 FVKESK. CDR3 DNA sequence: TGTGCCAGCAGTCCGACCCCCCGGGGAGAAGCTTTCTTT. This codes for CASSPTPRGEAFF.

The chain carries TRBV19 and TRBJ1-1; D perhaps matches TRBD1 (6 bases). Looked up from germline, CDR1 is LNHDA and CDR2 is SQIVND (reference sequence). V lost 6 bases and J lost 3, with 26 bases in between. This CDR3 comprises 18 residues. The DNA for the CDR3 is TGTGCCAGTAGCGCAGGGGCAGGGAACCTTCAAGTGGACACTGAAGCTTTCTTT. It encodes CASSAGAGNLQVDTEAFF. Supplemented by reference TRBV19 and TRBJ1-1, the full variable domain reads DGGITQSPKYLFRKEGQNVTLSCEQNLNHDAMYWYRQDPGQGLRLIYYSQIVNDFQKGDIAEGYSVSREKKESFPLTVTSAQKNPTAFYLCASSAGAGNLQVDTEAFFGQGTRLTVV.

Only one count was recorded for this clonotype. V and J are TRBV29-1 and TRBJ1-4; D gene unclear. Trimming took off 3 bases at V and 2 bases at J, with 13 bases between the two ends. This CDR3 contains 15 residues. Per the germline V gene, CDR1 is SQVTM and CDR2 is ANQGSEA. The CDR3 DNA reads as TGCAGCGTTGAGGCCCTGGACGGCACTAATGAAAAACTGTTTTTT. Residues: CSVEALDGTNEKLFF.

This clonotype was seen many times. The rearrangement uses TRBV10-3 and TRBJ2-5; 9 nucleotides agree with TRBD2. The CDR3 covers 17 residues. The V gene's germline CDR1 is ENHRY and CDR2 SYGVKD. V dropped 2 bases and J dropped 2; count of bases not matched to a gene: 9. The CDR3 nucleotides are TGTGCCATCAGTGAGAGGGTAGCGGGAGACATACAAGAGACCCAGTACTTC. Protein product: CAISERVAGDIQETQYF.

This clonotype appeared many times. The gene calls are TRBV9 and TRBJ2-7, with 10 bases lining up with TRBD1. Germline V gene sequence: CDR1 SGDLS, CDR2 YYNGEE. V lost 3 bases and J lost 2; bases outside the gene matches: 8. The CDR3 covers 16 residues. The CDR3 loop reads CASSEAPGQGPYEQYF. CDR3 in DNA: TGTGCCAGCAGCGAGGCACCGGGACAGGGGCCCTACGAGCAGTACTTC. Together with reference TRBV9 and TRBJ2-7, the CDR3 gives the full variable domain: DSGVTQTPKHLITATGQRVTLRCSPRSGDLSVYWYQQSLDQGLQFLIQYYNGEERAKGNILERFSAQQFPDLHSELNLSSLELGDSALYFCASSEAPGQGPYEQYFGPGTRLTVT.

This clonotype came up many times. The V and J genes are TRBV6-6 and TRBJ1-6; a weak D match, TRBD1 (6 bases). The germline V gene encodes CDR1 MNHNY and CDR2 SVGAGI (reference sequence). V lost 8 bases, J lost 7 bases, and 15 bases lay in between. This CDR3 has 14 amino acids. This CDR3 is CASAPGGVNSPLHF. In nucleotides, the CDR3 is TGTGCCAGCGCACCGGGGGGCGTGAATTCACCCCTCCACTTT.

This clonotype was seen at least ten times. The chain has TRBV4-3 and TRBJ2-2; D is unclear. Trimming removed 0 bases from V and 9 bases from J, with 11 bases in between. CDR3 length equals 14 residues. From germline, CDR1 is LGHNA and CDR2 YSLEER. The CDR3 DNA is TGCGCCAGCAGCCAAGATCGTTGGGTCCGGGAGCTGTTTTTT. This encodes CASSQDRWVRELFF.

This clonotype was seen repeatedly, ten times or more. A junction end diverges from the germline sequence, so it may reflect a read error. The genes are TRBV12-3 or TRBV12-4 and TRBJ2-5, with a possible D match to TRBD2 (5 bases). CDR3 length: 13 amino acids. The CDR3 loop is CASSLASQETQYF. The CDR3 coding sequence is TGTGCCAGCAGCTTAGCGAGCCAAGAGACCCAGTACTTC.

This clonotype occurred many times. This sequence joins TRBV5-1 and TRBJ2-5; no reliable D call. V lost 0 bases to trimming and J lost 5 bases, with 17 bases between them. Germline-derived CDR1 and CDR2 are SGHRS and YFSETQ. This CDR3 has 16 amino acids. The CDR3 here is CASSLGGTSSPETQYF. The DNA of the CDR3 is TGCGCCAGCAGCTTGGGAGGCACCTCGTCGCCGGAGACCCAGTACTTC.

The CDR3 nucleotides read TGTGCCAGCAGCCTAAGCAGGGAATCCCGGGAGACCCAGTACTTC. It translates to CASSLSRESRETQYF. V is TRBV7-9 and J is TRBJ2-5; possible D gene TRBD1, 5 bases. CDR1 and CDR2 from the germline V gene are SEHNR and FQNEAQ (reference sequence). V was pared by 5 bases and J by 5 bases, with 18 bases between. This CDR3 has 15 residues.

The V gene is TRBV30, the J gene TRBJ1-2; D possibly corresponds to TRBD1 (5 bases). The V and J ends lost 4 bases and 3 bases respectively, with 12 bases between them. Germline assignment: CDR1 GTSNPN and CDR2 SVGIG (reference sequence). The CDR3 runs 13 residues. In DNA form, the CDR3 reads TGTGCCTGGAATCCAGGGTTCGACTATGGCTACACCTTC. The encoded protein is CAWNPGFDYGYTF.

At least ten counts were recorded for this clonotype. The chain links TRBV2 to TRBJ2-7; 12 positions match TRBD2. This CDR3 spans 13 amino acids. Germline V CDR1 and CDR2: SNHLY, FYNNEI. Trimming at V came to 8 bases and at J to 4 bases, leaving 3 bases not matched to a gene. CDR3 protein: CASVLAGGYEQYF. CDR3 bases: TGTGCCAGCGTACTAGCGGGGGGATACGAGCAGTACTTC.

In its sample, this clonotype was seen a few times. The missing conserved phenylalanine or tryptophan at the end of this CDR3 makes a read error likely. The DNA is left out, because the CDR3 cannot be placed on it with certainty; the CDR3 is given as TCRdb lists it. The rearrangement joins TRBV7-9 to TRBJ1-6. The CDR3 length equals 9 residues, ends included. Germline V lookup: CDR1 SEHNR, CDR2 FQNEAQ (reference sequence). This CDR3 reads CASSTHRTK.

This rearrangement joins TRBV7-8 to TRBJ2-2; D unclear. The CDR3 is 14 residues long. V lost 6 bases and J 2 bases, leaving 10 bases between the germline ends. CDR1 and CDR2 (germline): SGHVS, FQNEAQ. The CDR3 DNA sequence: TGTGCCAGCAGTTCCCATGATAACACCGGGGAGCTGTTTTTT. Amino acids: CASSSHDNTGELFF. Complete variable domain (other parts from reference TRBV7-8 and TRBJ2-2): GAGVSQSPRYKVAKRGQDVALRCDPISGHVSLFWYQQALGQGPEFLTYFQNEAQLDKSGLPSDRFFAERPEGSVSTLKIQRTQQEDSAVYLCASSSHDNTGELFFGEGSRLTVL.

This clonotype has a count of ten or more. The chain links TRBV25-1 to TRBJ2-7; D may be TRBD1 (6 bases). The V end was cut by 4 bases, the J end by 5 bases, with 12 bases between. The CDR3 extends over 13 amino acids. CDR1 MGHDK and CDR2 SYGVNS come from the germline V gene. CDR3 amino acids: CASSAPYRDEQYF. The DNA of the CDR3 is TGTGCCAGCAGTGCGCCTTACAGGGACGAGCAGTACTTC.

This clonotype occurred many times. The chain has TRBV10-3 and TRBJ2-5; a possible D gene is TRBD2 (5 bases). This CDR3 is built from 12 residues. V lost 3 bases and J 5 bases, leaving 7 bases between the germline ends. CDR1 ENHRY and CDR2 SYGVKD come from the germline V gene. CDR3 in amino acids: CAISDRRETQYF. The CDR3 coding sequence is TGTGCCATCAGTGACAGGAGGGAGACCCAGTACTTC.

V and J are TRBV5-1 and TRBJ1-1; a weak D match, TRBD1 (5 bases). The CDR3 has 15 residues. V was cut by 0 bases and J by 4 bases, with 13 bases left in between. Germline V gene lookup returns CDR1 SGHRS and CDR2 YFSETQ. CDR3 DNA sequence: TGCGCCAGCAGCTTGGGTTCGCAGGGAGGCACTGAAGCTTTCTTT. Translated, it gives CASSLGSQGGTEAFF.